This record looks at one TCR beta chain sequence and its context. The antigen remains undetermined. Amplified material comprised TCR beta CDR3 regions derived from RNA transcripts. First-round RT-PCR relied on HTBI primers, and a second-round multiplex PCR came next. TCRdb re-called the multiplex PCR reads through MiXCR, storing one row per CDR3 protein. The sample lists around 1,000,000 distinct CDR3 sequences, roughly two fifths occurring once. People with hyperthyroidism were aged 18 to 65 and newly diagnosed, under 2 months' duration. Lactation, pregnancy, uncontrolled infections and other autoimmune diseases were all grounds for excluding patients. Germline assignment: CDR1 SGHTA and CDR2 FQGTGA. The CDR3 is 13 amino acids. The V end was cut by 2 bases, the J end by 6 bases, with 10 bases between. These data are taken from a study of Graves' ophthalmopathy and Graves' hyperthyroidism. Study-level points and caveats: Most clonotypes expanded in thyroid above 0.001 frequency were present in blood too.

Input material: peripheral blood or thyroid tissue (not recorded which). This rearrangement joins TRBV7-3 to TRBJ1-2; D is unresolved. The sequence was obtained from an adult man with Graves' hyperthyroidism. CDR3 DNA: TGTGCCAGCAGCTTATCAGCCAACCATGGCTACACCTTC. Its protein product is CASSLSANHGYTF.